This TCR beta chain was documented in a study of spatial heterogeneity in lung cancer. Study details: In cases with available follow-up PBMC samples, these were sequenced at a median of approximately 2 years after resection.

Trimming stripped 1 base from V and 2 bases from J, with 5 bases between. CDR1 and CDR2 from the germline V gene are LNHNV and YYDKDF (reference sequence). The CDR3 runs 14 residues. The time point was: blood at routine non-recurrence follow-up after resection. Tumor, nontumor lung or frozen PBMC supplied whole RNA that was sequenced unsorted. Via MiXCR, TCRdb re-called the 5' RACE reads, giving one row per CDR3 protein. Here the sample spans around 110,000 distinct CDR3 sequences, over 9% being singletons. This clonotype was observed a handful of times. The source was PBMCs, collected at follow-up. The chain has TRBV15 and TRBJ2-2; no definite D call. The TCR originated in a male donor with early-stage non-small cell lung cancer. In DNA form, the CDR3 reads TGTGCCACCAGCAGAGTAATAAACACCGGGGAGCTGTTTTTT. Its protein is CATSRVINTGELFF.